Reported below is one TCR beta chain. Antigen specificity is unknown. This entry is derived from a study of T cell responses to AZD1222 COVID-19 vaccine. Study-level points and caveats: There were mostly white British donors and more females than males, and clonal diversity was possibly underestimated. Seropositive status at baseline applied to only five or six AZD1222 recipients. Breadth and depth of Spike-specific TCRs rose after two AZD1222 doses. There were repertoire samples only from the period after the peak T cell response.

Germline V gene data show CDR1 as SNHLY and CDR2 as FYNNEI. There are 15 residues in the CDR3. V shed 6 bases and J 4 bases; nucleotides not matched to a gene: 10. The assay was immunoSEQ multiplex PCR, and TCRdb's table has in-frame clones only and misses some. The sample includes about 130,000 clones, over 85% seen only once; the top ten take approximately 7%. Sample: peripheral blood, taken 28 days after the second AZD1222 dose. The rearrangement links TRBV2 to TRBJ1-1, with 8 bases identical to TRBD1. The receptor's source is an adult who received the AZD1222 COVID-19 vaccine. The CDR3 region has the DNA TGTGCCAGCAGGGCATATACAGGGGGAGGCACTGAAGCTTTCTTT. It codes for CASRAYTGGGTEAFF.